Presented here are 10 T cell receptor beta chains from one specimen sequenced in a study of T-cell reconstitution after alpha-beta-depleted transplantation in children. Construction of the TCRbeta library involved unique molecular identifiers. TCRdb recomputed calls from the PCR reads with MiXCR, one row per CDR3 protein. The sample includes hundreds of thousands of distinct CDR3 sequences, about 30% of them seen just once. Material: PBMCs from the stem cell graft donor, obtained from the stem cell graft. These receptors were taken from a human donor who donated a stem cell graft to a child with aplastic anemia.

This clonotype was seen only a few times. The chain uses TRBV20-1 and TRBJ2-1; 8 nucleotides line up with TRBD2. V lost 5 bases to trimming and J lost 9 bases; unmatched junction nucleotides: 6. The CDR3 has 12 residues. Germline assignment: CDR1 DFQATT and CDR2 SNEGSKA (reference sequence). The CDR3 here is CSASGTSSEQFF. The CDR3 coding sequence is TGCAGTGCTTCCGGGACTAGTTCTGAGCAGTTCTTC.

This clonotype was detected only a few times. The CDR3 region has the DNA TGCAGCGTTGAGAAGGGTTCGCAAGAGACCCAGTACTTC. Translation gives CSVEKGSQETQYF. V gene TRBV29-1 combines with J gene TRBJ2-5; no definite D call. The CDR3 is 13 amino acids. CDR1 and CDR2 (germline): SQVTM, ANQGSEA. Trimming pared 3 bases from V and 2 bases from J, leaving 10 bases between.

The V and J genes are TRBV20-1 and TRBJ2-3, with 8 nucleotides matching TRBD2. Trimming cost V 5 bases and J 2 bases; bases outside gene matches: 6. The CDR3 runs 14 residues. CDR1 and CDR2 (germline): DFQATT, SNEGSKA (reference sequence). This CDR3 reads CSAATSGLTDTQYF. The CDR3, as DNA: TGCAGTGCTGCCACTAGCGGTCTCACAGATACGCAGTATTTT.

J is TRBJ2-1 and V is TRBV7-9; the D is unclear. Germline V gene sequence: CDR1 SEHNR, CDR2 FQNEAQ (reference sequence). This CDR3 is 16 amino acids long. V was clipped by 5 bases and J by 0 bases, with 14 bases between them. This CDR3 reads CASSTSGQSSYNEQFF. In nucleotides, the CDR3 is TGTGCCAGCAGCACCAGTGGCCAGAGCTCCTACAATGAGCAGTTCTTC. Filled out from reference TRBV7-9 and TRBJ2-1, the complete variable domain reads DTGVSQNPRHKITKRGQNVTFRCDPISEHNRLYWYRQTLGQGPEFLTYFQNEAQLEKSRLLSDRFSAERPKGSFSTLEIQRTEQGDSAMYLCASSTSGQSSYNEQFFGPGTRLTVL.

The rearrangement links TRBV5-1 to TRBJ2-3; 8 bases are a match to TRBD2. CDR1 is SGHRS and CDR2 is YFSETQ in the germline V gene. Trimming cost V 4 bases and J 0 bases; bases outside gene matches: 10. CDR3 length equals 17 residues. The CDR3 DNA reads TGCGCCAGCAGCCGAACCGGGACTAGTGTCAGCACAGATACGCAGTATTTT. Residues: CASSRTGTSVSTDTQYF.

This clonotype was observed a few times. The chain is built from TRBV30 and TRBJ2-3, with D unresolved. V was shortened by 0 bases and J by 1 base, with 5 bases between the two germline ends. The CDR3 runs to 13 residues. Germline lookup yields CDR1 GTSNPN and CDR2 SVGIG (reference sequence). The CDR3 bases are TGTGCCTGGAGTGTTTATGGCACAGATACGCAGTATTTT. Its translation is CAWSVYGTDTQYF.

This clonotype turned up a few times. The rearrangement links TRBV12-3 or TRBV12-4 to TRBJ2-1; 9 bases align to TRBD2. This CDR3 contains 17 residues. The V segment lost 6 bases and the J segment 6 bases; nucleotides outside the gene matches: 15. The CDR3 sequence is CASSTAPVGTSSNEQFF. The CDR3 region has the DNA TGTGCCAGCAGCACGGCCCCGGTTGGGACTAGCTCCAATGAGCAGTTCTTC.

This clonotype was observed a handful of times. The chain recombines TRBV29-1 with TRBJ2-6; 7 nucleotides agree with TRBD1. The CDR3 loop spans 14 amino acids. Germline assignment: CDR1 SQVTM and CDR2 ANQGSEA. The J segment lost 2 bases and the V segment lost 6 bases, leaving 4 bases of the junction unmatched. CDR3 sequence: CSVNDRAGANVLTF. The CDR3, as DNA: TGCAGCGTGAATGACAGGGCTGGGGCCAACGTCCTGACTTTC.

This clonotype was found a few times. J is TRBJ2-2 and V is TRBV9, with D uncertain. The CDR3 length is 14 residues. Germline V gene data show CDR1 as SGDLS and CDR2 as YYNGEE. Trimming pared 0 bases from V and 4 bases from J, leaving 7 bases between. The CDR3 DNA reads as TGTGCCAGCAGCGTAGTGATGGGCACCGGGGAGCTGTTTTTT. This sequence encodes CASSVVMGTGELFF.

This clonotype was seen a few times. V gene TRBV5-1 combines with J gene TRBJ2-1, with 7 bases fitting TRBD1. CDR1 and CDR2 (germline): SGHRS, YFSETQ. The CDR3 loop spans 15 amino acids. After removal of 2 bases from V and 3 bases from J, the junction contained 5 bases not matched to a gene. CDR3: CASSLEWDSYNEQFF. CDR3 nucleotides: TGCGCCAGCAGCTTAGAATGGGACAGCTACAATGAGCAGTTCTTC.